This entry is about one T cell receptor beta chain. Antigen specificity is unknown. The germline V gene has CDR1 SNHLY and CDR2 FYNNEI. V was cut by 4 bases and J by 5 bases, with 9 bases left in between. The CDR3 runs 13 residues. The data were obtained in a study of T cell responses to AZD1222 COVID-19 vaccine. Regarding the study as a whole: At 160-218 and 743-854, vaccine-associated CD4 TCRs were dominant, and they spanned spike.

Assay: immunoSEQ multiplex PCR; the TCRdb copy retains only in-frame clones and omits some. The sample carries 75,000 to 95,000 clones, about 85% recorded once. The specimen comprised peripheral blood, sampled 28 days after the second AZD1222 dose. V gene TRBV2 combines with J gene TRBJ1-5; D is perhaps TRBD1 (5 bases). This sequence originates from an adult who received the AZD1222 COVID-19 vaccine. CDR3 coding DNA: TGTGCCAGCAGTGTTTGGGGGGATCAGCCCCAGCATTTT. It yields the protein CASSVWGDQPQHF.